The 20 T cell receptor beta chains below come from one sample, sequenced in a study of CD8+CD57+ T cells in acquired aplastic anemia. Patients included in sequencing had previously demonstrated CD8+CD57+ cell expansion by flow cytometry. According to the study, genomic DNA was the template for TCR beta VDJ and CDR3 profiling. Using its own MiXCR run on the reads, TCRdb lists one record per CDR3 protein. The table has hundreds of thousands of distinct CDR3 sequences, roughly 34% seen once. Sequencing was carried out using sorted CD4+, CD8+, or CD8+CD57+ T cells (not recorded which) from PBMCs. Receptor source: a human donor with aplastic anemia.

This clonotype was counted many times. The chain carries TRBV29-1 and TRBJ2-4, with 7 bases identical to TRBD1. The ends lost 2 bases at V and 6 bases at J; junction bases unmatched: 1. The CDR3 consists of 12 residues. Looked up from germline, CDR1 is SQVTM and CDR2 is ANQGSEA. DNA for the CDR3: TGCAGCGTTGAAAAGGGGGCAAACATTCAGTACTTC. It translates to CSVEKGANIQYF. Based on the CDR3 plus reference TRBV29-1 and TRBJ2-4, the full variable domain is SAVISQKPSRDICQRGTSLTIQCQVDSQVTMMFWYRQQPGQSLTLIATANQGSEATYESGFVIDKFPISRPNLTFSTLTVSNMSPEDSSIYLCSVEKGANIQYFGAGTRLSVL.

V usage is TRBV2 and J usage is TRBJ2-7, with D perhaps TRBD1 (5 bases). V lost 5 bases, J lost 4 bases, and 9 bases lay in between. Germline V gene data show CDR1 as SNHLY and CDR2 as FYNNEI. This CDR3 region has 12 residues. In DNA form, the CDR3 reads TGTGCCAGCAGTTCCAGGGTTTACGAGCAGTACTTC. As protein: CASSSRVYEQYF.

This chain links TRBV5-5 with TRBJ1-2; tentative D call: TRBD1 (6 bases). V was pared by 0 bases and J by 4 bases, with 10 bases between. Germline CDR1 and CDR2: SGHKS and YYEKEE (reference sequence). The CDR3 loop spans 14 amino acids. The CDR3 sequence is CASSLVAGAYGYTF. CDR3 in DNA: TGTGCCAGCAGCTTGGTTGCAGGGGCCTATGGCTACACCTTC.

Ten or more counts support this clonotype. V usage is TRBV10-3 and J usage is TRBJ2-1, with 13 bases matching TRBD2. This CDR3 is 14 amino acids long. The germline V gene encodes CDR1 ENHRY and CDR2 SYGVKD. Trimming at V came to 11 bases and at J to 4 bases, leaving 5 bases not matched to a gene. CDR3 protein: CAAGLAGDYNEQFF. CDR3 nucleotide sequence: TGTGCCGCTGGACTAGCGGGGGATTACAATGAGCAGTTCTTC.

At least ten counts were recorded for this clonotype. The chain recombines TRBV15 with TRBJ1-2, with TRBD1 matching 7 bases. Trimming cost V 0 bases and J 2 bases; bases outside gene matches: 9. Germline V gene data show CDR1 as LNHNV and CDR2 as YYDKDF (reference sequence). The CDR3 covers 17 residues. This chain's CDR3 is CATSRDRAEGANYGYTF. The DNA for the CDR3 is TGTGCCACCAGCAGAGATCGTGCGGAGGGGGCGAACTATGGCTACACCTTC.

Regarding this clonotype: The DNA is left out, because the CDR3 cannot be placed on it with certainty; the CDR3 is given as TCRdb lists it. The chain recombines TRBV12-3 or TRBV12-4 with TRBJ2-7; the D segment call TRBD1 is taken from the table without a DNA check. The CDR3 numbers 16 amino acids, ends counted. CDR3 in amino acids: CASSFSFGSGGYEQYF.

This clonotype was seen only a few times. A junction boundary mismatches the germline segment, possibly from a read error. The chain employs TRBV6-1 and TRBJ1-4; 9 positions match TRBD1. The CDR3 has 13 amino acids. Germline V gene sequence: CDR1 MNHNS, CDR2 SASEGT. CDR3 region: CASSLRDREGFHF. The CDR3, as DNA: TGTGCCAGCAGTCTCCGGGACAGGGAAGGCTTCCATTTT.

This clonotype was recorded many times. The CDR3 DNA follows: TGTGCCAGCAGCTCGTCCGGGACCGTCTATGGCTACACCTTC. This encodes CASSSSGTVYGYTF. The chain combines TRBV7-9 with TRBJ1-2, with a possible D match to TRBD1 (5 bases). Germline CDR1 and CDR2: SEHNR and FQNEAQ (reference sequence). V shed 4 bases and J shed 4 bases, with 13 bases lying between them. CDR3 length: 14 residues.

This clonotype was seen many times. The V gene is TRBV11-1, the J gene TRBJ2-5, with D maybe TRBD2 (6 bases). The CDR3 runs to 15 residues. The V and J ends lost 0 bases and 5 bases respectively, with 13 bases between them. Germline-derived CDR1 and CDR2 are SGHAT and FQDESV (reference sequence). CDR3 region: CASSLASGEVETQYF. CDR3 bases: TGTGCCAGCAGCTTAGCGTCGGGAGAGGTTGAGACCCAGTACTTC.

The chain employs TRBV18 and TRBJ1-4, with unresolved D. This CDR3 has 14 residues. Germline CDR1 and CDR2: KGHSH and LQKENI. Trimming removed 0 bases at V and 7 bases at J, with 9 bases between. DNA of the CDR3: TGTGCCAGCTCACCACCTACAGAAGGTGAAAAACTGTTTTTT. Amino acids: CASSPPTEGEKLFF.

This clonotype was recorded many times. The genes are TRBV7-9 and TRBJ1-2; no reliable D call. Germline CDR1 is SEHNR and CDR2 is FQNEAQ (reference sequence). The CDR3 totals 13 residues. Deletions cut 3 bases from V and 2 bases from J, with 7 bases between. As DNA, the CDR3 is TGTGCCAGCAGCTTCGACGGAAACTATGGCTACACCTTC. It is translated as CASSFDGNYGYTF. Together with reference TRBV7-9 and TRBJ1-2, the CDR3 gives the full variable domain: DTGVSQNPRHKITKRGQNVTFRCDPISEHNRLYWYRQTLGQGPEFLTYFQNEAQLEKSRLLSDRFSAERPKGSFSTLEIQRTEQGDSAMYLCASSFDGNYGYTFGSGTRLTVV.

The rearrangement links TRBV20-1 to TRBJ2-1, with 11 bases matching TRBD2. Germline lookup yields CDR1 DFQATT and CDR2 SNEGSKA (reference sequence). V shed 3 bases and J 4 bases; nucleotides not matched to a gene: 8. The CDR3 consists of 16 residues. CDR3 region: CSARELAGVLYNEQFF. CDR3 DNA sequence: TGCAGTGCTAGGGAACTAGCGGGGGTGCTATACAATGAGCAGTTCTTC.

The genes are TRBV9 and TRBJ2-1, with D possibly being TRBD1 (5 bases). Trimming cost V 7 bases and J 4 bases, with 12 bases left between them. This CDR3 has 13 amino acids. Per germline, CDR1 SGDLS and CDR2 YYNGEE. The CDR3 DNA follows: TGTGCCAGCGGTCAGGGTGGGTACAATGAGCAGTTCTTC. Translation: CASGQGGYNEQFF.

This clonotype occurred once. The chain links TRBV27 to TRBJ2-7; D unclear. The CDR3 contains 13 residues. The V end lost 2 bases, the J end lost 3 bases, and 8 bases lay between the germline ends. From germline, CDR1 is MNHEY and CDR2 SMNVEV (reference sequence). CDR3 sequence reads: CASSLSPRYEQYF. The CDR3 DNA reads as TGTGCCAGCAGTTTAAGCCCGCGCTACGAGCAGTACTTC.

J is TRBJ1-1 and V is TRBV5-1; 9 positions agree with TRBD1. The germline V gene has CDR1 SGHRS and CDR2 YFSETQ. V dropped 9 bases and J dropped 5; count of bases not matched to a gene: 11. The CDR3 totals 14 residues. CDR3 sequence (DNA): TGCGCCACCCAATCGGTGGACAGGGGAACTGAAGCTTTCTTT. Encoded protein: CATQSVDRGTEAFF.

V is TRBV30 and J is TRBJ1-3, with D unresolved. The CDR3 covers 14 residues. CDR1 and CDR2 (germline): GTSNPN, SVGIG (reference sequence). The V and J ends lost 0 bases and 2 bases respectively, with 8 bases between them. The CDR3 loop reads CAWSVRAAGNTIYF. The CDR3 nucleotides read TGTGCCTGGAGTGTACGGGCGGCTGGAAACACCATATATTTT.

This clonotype has at least ten counts. The J gene is TRBJ2-7, the V gene TRBV19; 8 bases agree with TRBD2. Germline CDR1 is LNHDA and CDR2 is SQIVND (reference sequence). The V and J ends lost 5 bases and 5 bases, in that order; junction bases with no gene match: 8. The CDR3 totals 14 residues. CDR3 residues: CASSPGTSGDEQYF. Here the CDR3 DNA reads TGTGCCAGTAGTCCCGGGACTAGTGGGGACGAGCAGTACTTC.

This chain connects TRBV7-6 to TRBJ2-2; a possible D gene is TRBD2 (6 bases). Trimming left V 5 bases short and J 1 base short, with 11 bases between. This CDR3 has 15 amino acids. The germline V gene encodes CDR1 SGHVS and CDR2 FNYEAQ. The CDR3 reads CASSGPGENTGELFF. The CDR3 coding sequence is TGTGCCAGCAGCGGGCCGGGAGAGAACACCGGGGAGCTGTTTTTT.

This sequence joins TRBV5-6 and TRBJ2-3, with 7 bases matching TRBD1. The germline V gene has CDR1 SGHDT and CDR2 YYEEEE. Trimming took 0 bases from V and 0 from J; bases not matched to a gene: 1. The CDR3 is 15 amino acids. Written as DNA, the CDR3 is TGTGCCAGCAGCTTGGAGGGGGCAAGCACAGATACGCAGTATTTT. This encodes CASSLEGASTDTQYF.

CDR3 nucleotides: TGTGCCAGCAGCTTGGCTGGCGGGGGGGCCATCTGCGAGCAGTACTTC. Amino acid sequence: CASSLAGGGAICEQYF. This rearrangement joins TRBV5-4 to TRBJ2-7; 9 bases align to TRBD2. Germline lookup yields CDR1 SGHNT and CDR2 YYREEE (reference sequence). With V trimmed by 0 bases and J by 6 bases, 10 bases remained unmatched. The CDR3 covers 16 residues.